This T cell receptor beta chain is drawn from a study of T cell responses to AZD1222 COVID-19 vaccine. Study details: Analyses pooled second doses at about 4 or about 12 weeks.

Assay used: immunoSEQ multiplex PCR; TCRdb lists only in-frame clones, some missing. The sample carries fewer than 120,000 clones, 81% recorded once. Remarks on this clone: Its target is unknown.

Notes on the study in general: Baseline seropositives among AZD1222 recipients totaled only five or six.

The sequenced sample was peripheral blood, obtained on day 0 of AZD1222 vaccination. The source of this sequence is an adult in good health.

The CDR3 spells CASSQDGTSGFSSYNEQFF. CDR3 sequence (DNA): TGCGCCAGCAGCCAAGATGGGACTAGCGGATTTAGCTCCTACAATGAGCAGTTCTTC. The chain recombines TRBV4-1 with TRBJ2-1; 11 nucleotides line up with TRBD2. The CDR3 has 19 residues. The germline CDR1 and CDR2 sequences are MGHRA and YSYEKL. V lost 0 bases and J lost 0; bases outside the gene matches: 7.